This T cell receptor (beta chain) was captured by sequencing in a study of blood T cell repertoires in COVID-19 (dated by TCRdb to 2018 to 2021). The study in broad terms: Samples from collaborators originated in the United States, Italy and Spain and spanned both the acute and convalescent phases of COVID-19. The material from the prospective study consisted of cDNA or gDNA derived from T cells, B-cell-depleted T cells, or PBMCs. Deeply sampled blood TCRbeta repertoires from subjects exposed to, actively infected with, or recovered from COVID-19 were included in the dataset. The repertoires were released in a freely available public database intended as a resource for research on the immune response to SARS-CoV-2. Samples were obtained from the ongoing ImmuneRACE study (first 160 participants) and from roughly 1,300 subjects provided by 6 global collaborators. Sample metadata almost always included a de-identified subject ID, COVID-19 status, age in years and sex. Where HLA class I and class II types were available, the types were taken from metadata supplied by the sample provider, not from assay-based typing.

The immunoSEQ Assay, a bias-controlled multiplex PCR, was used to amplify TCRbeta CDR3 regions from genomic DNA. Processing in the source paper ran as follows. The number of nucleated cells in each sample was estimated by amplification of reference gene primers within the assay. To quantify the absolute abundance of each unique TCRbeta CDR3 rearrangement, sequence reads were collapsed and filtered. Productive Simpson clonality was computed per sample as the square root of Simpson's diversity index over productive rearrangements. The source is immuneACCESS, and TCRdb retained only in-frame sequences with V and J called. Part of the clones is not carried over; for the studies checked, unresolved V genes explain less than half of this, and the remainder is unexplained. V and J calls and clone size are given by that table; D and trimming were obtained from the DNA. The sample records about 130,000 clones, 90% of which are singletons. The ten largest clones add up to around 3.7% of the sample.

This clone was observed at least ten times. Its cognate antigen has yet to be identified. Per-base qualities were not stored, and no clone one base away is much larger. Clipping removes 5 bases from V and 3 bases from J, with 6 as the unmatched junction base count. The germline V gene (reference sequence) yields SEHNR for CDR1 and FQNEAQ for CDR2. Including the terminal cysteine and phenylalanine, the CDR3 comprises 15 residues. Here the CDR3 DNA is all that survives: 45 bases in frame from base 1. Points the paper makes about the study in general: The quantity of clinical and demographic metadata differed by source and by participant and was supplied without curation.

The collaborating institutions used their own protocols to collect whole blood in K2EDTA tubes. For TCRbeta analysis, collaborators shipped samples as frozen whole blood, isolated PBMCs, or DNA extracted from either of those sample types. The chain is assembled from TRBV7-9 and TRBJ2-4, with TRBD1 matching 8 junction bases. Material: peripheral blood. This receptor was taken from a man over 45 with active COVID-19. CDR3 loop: CASSTDRVGKNIQYF. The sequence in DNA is TGTGCCAGCAGCACGGACAGGGTGGGCAAAAACATTCAGTACTTC.